The clone carrying this T cell receptor (beta chain) was seen at least ten times. These data originate in a study of T cells in Graves' hyperthyroidism and ophthalmopathy. RNA transcripts gave rise to amplified TCR beta CDR3 regions. HTBI primers drove first-round RT-PCR of the TCR CDR3. TCRdb re-called the multiplex PCR reads through MiXCR, storing one row per CDR3 protein. The sample lists around 500,000 distinct CDR3 sequences, 13% to 15% seen once, with approximately 15% in the top ten. The CDR3 contains 17 residues. Trimming cost V 5 bases and J 0 bases; bases outside gene matches: 16. Germline V gene sequence: CDR1 DFQATT, CDR2 SNEGSKA (reference sequence).

The origin of this receptor is a woman aged 35 to 49 with Graves' hyperthyroidism. The chain carries TRBV20-1 and TRBJ2-7; 7 bases line up with TRBD2. Sequencing was carried out using blood. The CDR3 spells CSARLWLAERSSYEQYF. DNA for the CDR3: TGCAGTGCTCGCCTTTGGCTAGCGGAGAGAAGCTCCTACGAGCAGTACTTC.